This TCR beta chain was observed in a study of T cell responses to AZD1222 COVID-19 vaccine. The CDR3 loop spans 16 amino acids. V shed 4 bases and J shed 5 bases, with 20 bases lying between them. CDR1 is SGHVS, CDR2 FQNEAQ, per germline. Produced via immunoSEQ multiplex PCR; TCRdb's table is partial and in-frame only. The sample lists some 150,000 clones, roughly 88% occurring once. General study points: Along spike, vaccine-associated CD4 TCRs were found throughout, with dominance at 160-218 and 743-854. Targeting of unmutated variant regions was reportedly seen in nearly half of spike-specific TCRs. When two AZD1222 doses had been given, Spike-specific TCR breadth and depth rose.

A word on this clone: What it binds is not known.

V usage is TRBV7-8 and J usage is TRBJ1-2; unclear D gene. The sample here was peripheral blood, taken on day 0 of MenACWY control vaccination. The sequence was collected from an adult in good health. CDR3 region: CASSSAERSFRYGYTF. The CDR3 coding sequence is TGTGCCAGCAGCTCGGCGGAAAGATCGTTCCGGTATGGCTACACCTTC.